Shown below are 32 T cell receptor beta chains from a single sample sequenced in a study of blood T cell repertoires in COVID-19 (dated by TCRdb to the early 2020s). Libraries were constructed by the immunoSEQ multiplex PCR assay. TCRdb stores this immuneACCESS table with in-frame sequences only. Part of the clones is absent; in the studies checked, under half of the shortfall reflects unresolved V genes, and no reason is known for the rest. In this sample the table shows fewer than 400,000 clones, roughly 90% of which occur a single time. The top ten clonotypes cover around 10% of the sample. The material sequenced was PBMCs or T cells enriched from blood (not recorded which). The receptors here all came from a young woman who had recovered from COVID-19.

V is TRBV19 and J is TRBJ2-5, with D possibly matching TRBD2 (5 bases). This CDR3 has 15 amino acids. Germline V gene data show CDR1 as LNHDA and CDR2 as SQIVND (reference sequence). Trimming took off 1 base at V and 5 bases at J, with 14 bases between the two ends. CDR3 nucleotides: TGTGCCAGTAGTATAGCGAGAGGGAACGGCGAGACCCAGTACTTC. Its translation is CASSIARGNGETQYF.

This clone was counted once. The V and J genes are TRBV19 and TRBJ1-6, with 9 bases matching TRBD1. Germline lookup yields CDR1 LNHDA and CDR2 SQIVND (reference sequence). V shed 10 bases and J 10 bases; nucleotides not matched to a gene: 8. The CDR3 covers 13 residues. This CDR3 reads CATKTGGGSPLHF. The DNA for the CDR3 is TGTGCCACAAAGACAGGGGGTGGGTCACCCCTCCACTTT.

In its sample, this clone was seen a few times. V usage is TRBV7-2 and J usage is TRBJ1-1, with D maybe TRBD1 (6 bases). The CDR3 runs 14 residues. Trimming cost V 6 bases and J 2 bases, with 13 bases left between them. Germline V gives CDR1 SGHTA, CDR2 FQGNSA. Here the CDR3 DNA reads TGTGCCAGCAGGTCCACAGGGCTAAACACTGAAGCTTTCTTT. This sequence encodes CASRSTGLNTEAFF.

The rearrangement links TRBV19 to TRBJ2-1; 9 nucleotides agree with TRBD2. The CDR3 totals 16 residues. Germline V gene lookup returns CDR1 LNHDA and CDR2 SQIVND (reference sequence). CDR3 bases: TGTCCAAGGACTAGCGTAAGACTTAGCTCCTACAATGAGCAGTTCTTC. It encodes CPRTSVRLSSYNEQFF.

The rearrangement links TRBV28 to TRBJ1-3; no definite D call. The CDR3 has 15 residues. Germline V gene lookup returns CDR1 MDHEN and CDR2 SYDVKM. V was pared by 3 bases and J by 4 bases, with 13 bases between. The DNA for the CDR3 is TGTGCCAGCAGTTTTAGGATGGGGAGGGGAAACACCATATATTTT. It yields the protein CASSFRMGRGNTIYF. Supplemented by reference TRBV28 and TRBJ1-3, the full variable domain reads DVKVTQSSRYLVKRTGEKVFLECVQDMDHENMFWYRQDPGLGLRLIYFSYDVKMKEKGDIPEGYSVSREKKERFSLILESASTNQTSMYLCASSFRMGRGNTIYFGEGSWLTVV.

J is TRBJ1-5 and V is TRBV5-1; TRBD1 might be the D (6 bases). V was cut by 0 bases and J by 7 bases, with 11 bases left in between. CDR1 is SGHRS, CDR2 YFSETQ, per germline. CDR3 length: 14 residues. The DNA for the CDR3 is TGCGCCAGCAGCTTGGACAGGGCGGGCCAGCCCCAGCATTTT. This codes for CASSLDRAGQPQHF.

The chain has TRBV7-9 and TRBJ2-1, with 8 nucleotides matching TRBD2. From germline, CDR1 is SEHNR and CDR2 FQNEAQ (reference sequence). J was trimmed by 0 bases and V by 3 bases; bases with no gene match: 4. This CDR3 has 16 amino acids. CDR3 loop: CASSFLLADSYNEQFF. The CDR3 bases are TGTGCCAGCAGCTTCTTACTAGCGGACTCCTACAATGAGCAGTTCTTC.

This chain uses TRBV3-1 (or the pseudogene TRBV3-2) with TRBJ1-4; TRBD1 is a possible D gene (5 bases). V was trimmed by 2 bases and J by 2 bases, leaving 12 bases between them. The CDR3 totals 16 residues. Germline V CDR1 and CDR2: LGHDT, YNNKEL (reference sequence). As DNA, the CDR3 is TGTGCCAGCAGCCAAATTTTTGGGGGGACTAATGAAAAACTGTTTTTT. Translated, it gives CASSQIFGGTNEKLFF.

This clone was recorded only once. The chain recombines TRBV5-4 with TRBJ2-7, with D possibly matching TRBD2 (6 bases). Germline-derived CDR1 and CDR2 are SGHNT and YYREEE (reference sequence). V was shortened by 4 bases and J by 3 bases, with 17 bases between the two germline ends. The CDR3 runs 15 residues. CDR3 bases: TGTGCCAGCAGCCCGGACGGGACTTACCGCTACGAGCAGTACTTC. Its translation is CASSPDGTYRYEQYF.

This chain uses TRBV28 with TRBJ1-2; 11 positions agree with TRBD1. The J segment lost 4 bases and the V segment lost 7 bases, leaving 8 bases of the junction unmatched. CDR3 length: 15 residues. CDR1 MDHEN and CDR2 SYDVKM come from the germline V gene. CDR3 in amino acids: CASNSVGTGGYGYTF. CDR3 sequence (DNA): TGTGCCAGCAACTCAGTAGGGACAGGGGGCTATGGCTACACCTTC.

The rearrangement joins TRBV28 to TRBJ1-1, with 7 bases fitting TRBD1. CDR3 length equals 14 residues. Trimming cost V 5 bases and J 5 bases; bases outside gene matches: 8. Germline V gene sequence: CDR1 MDHEN, CDR2 SYDVKM. CDR3 nucleotide sequence: TGTGCCAGCAGTGAAGGGGGCGACGGTACTGAAGCTTTCTTT. Its translation: CASSEGGDGTEAFF.

The chain carries TRBV5-6 and TRBJ1-1; D not resolved. The CDR3 spans 12 residues. Germline V gene data show CDR1 as SGHDT and CDR2 as YYEEEE. V was shortened by 5 bases and J by 4 bases, with 9 bases between the two germline ends. The CDR3 loop reads CASSIIRTEAFF. CDR3 in DNA: TGTGCCAGCAGTATAATCCGCACTGAAGCTTTCTTT.

This clone was recorded once. V is TRBV3-1 (or the pseudogene TRBV3-2) and J is TRBJ2-3, with D maybe TRBD1 (6 bases). Deletions cut 1 base from V and 1 base from J, with 24 bases between. CDR1 is LGHDT and CDR2 is YNNKEL in the germline V gene (reference sequence). The CDR3 is 20 amino acids. This chain's CDR3 is CASSQGCLEIDRIGTDTQYF. DNA for the CDR3: TGTGCCAGCAGCCAAGGGTGTTTGGAGATAGACAGGATAGGCACAGATACGCAGTATTTT.

J is TRBJ1-6 and V is TRBV30; D may be TRBD1 (5 bases). The CDR3 contains 14 residues. The V end lost 1 base, the J end lost 7 bases, and 11 bases lay between the germline ends. Germline V gene data show CDR1 as GTSNPN and CDR2 as SVGIG (reference sequence). Written as DNA, the CDR3 is TGTGCCTGGAGTGGACAGCCGACAAATTCACCCCTCCACTTT. It yields the protein CAWSGQPTNSPLHF. The entire variable domain, with the rest obtained from reference TRBV30 and TRBJ1-6, is as follows: SQTIHQWPATLVQPVGSPLSLECTVEGTSNPNLYWYRQAAGRGLQLLFYSVGIGQISSEVPQNLSASRPQDRQFILSSKKLLLSDSGFYLCAWSGQPTNSPLHFGNGTRLTVT.

V is TRBV9 and J is TRBJ2-1; tentative D call: TRBD1 (6 bases). CDR3 size: 15 residues. Germline V gene data show CDR1 as SGDLS and CDR2 as YYNGEE. The V and J ends lost 0 bases and 2 bases respectively, with 9 bases between them. Written as DNA, the CDR3 is TGTGCCAGCAGCGTAGCAGGGGATCCCTACAATGAGCAGTTCTTC. It translates to CASSVAGDPYNEQFF.

J is TRBJ1-1 and V is TRBV6-5, with D uncertain. Trimming pared 0 bases from V and 0 bases from J, leaving 5 bases between. CDR1 MNHEY and CDR2 SVGAGI come from the germline V gene. The CDR3 covers 14 residues. The CDR3 sequence is CASSYSFMNTEAFF. CDR3 bases: TGTGCCAGCAGTTACTCGTTTATGAACACTGAAGCTTTCTTT.

This clone was seen just once. The chain combines TRBV30 with TRBJ1-1, with D unclear. The length of the CDR3 is 11 residues. The germline V gene encodes CDR1 GTSNPN and CDR2 SVGIG (reference sequence). V was pared by 0 bases and J by 7 bases, with 6 bases between. CDR3 DNA sequence: TGTGCCTGGAGTGTAGGAGTTGAAGCTTTCTTT. Amino acids: CAWSVGVEAFF.

The chain links TRBV3-1 (or the pseudogene TRBV3-2) to TRBJ1-6; D is uncertain. The CDR3 covers 14 residues. The germline V gene has CDR1 LGHDT and CDR2 YNNKEL (reference sequence). V gave up 5 bases and J gave up 3 bases, with 8 bases separating them. In DNA, the CDR3 is TGTGCCAGCAGCGACCGCGGCTATAATTCACCCCTCCACTTT. Translation gives CASSDRGYNSPLHF.

This clone was observed once. The V and J genes are TRBV4-2 and TRBJ2-5; TRBD2 agrees at 13 bases. Germline assignment: CDR1 LGHNA and CDR2 YNFKEQ. The V segment lost 2 bases and the J segment 5 bases; nucleotides outside the gene matches: 5. This CDR3 is built from 16 residues. CDR3 sequence: CASSQTSGGAFETQYF. For the CDR3, the DNA is TGTGCCAGCAGCCAAACTAGCGGGGGGGCCTTTGAGACCCAGTACTTC.

The chain uses TRBV9 and TRBJ1-2; D not resolved. There are 12 residues in the CDR3. Trimming took off 3 bases at V and 4 bases at J, with 7 bases between the two ends. Germline CDR1 SGDLS, CDR2 YYNGEE. The CDR3 here is CASSGQVYGYTF. The CDR3 DNA reads TGTGCCAGCAGCGGCCAGGTCTATGGCTACACCTTC.

This chain joins TRBV7-3 and TRBJ2-2; 9 nucleotides match TRBD2. The CDR3 contains 16 residues. The germline gives CDR1 SGHTA, CDR2 FQGTGA. Losses at the gene ends were 2 bases for V and 4 bases for J; bases not matched to a gene: 5. CDR3 sequence reads: CASSLAGGQTTGELFF. As DNA, the CDR3 is TGTGCCAGCAGCTTAGCGGGAGGGCAGACCACCGGGGAGCTGTTTTTT. Variable domain in full (rest from reference TRBV7-3 and TRBJ2-2): GAGVSQTPSNKVTEKGKYVELRCDPISGHTALYWYRQSLGQGPEFLIYFQGTGAADDSGLPNDRFFAVRPEGSVSTLKIQRTERGDSAVYLCASSLAGGQTTGELFFGEGSRLTVL.

V is TRBV18 and J is TRBJ2-5, with a possible D match to TRBD1 (5 bases). The ends were cut back, 6 bases at V and 1 base at J, with 12 bases in the middle. CDR3 length: 14 residues. Germline CDR1 reads KGHSH; CDR2 reads LQKENI. Here the CDR3 DNA reads TGTGCCAGCTCTCTACAGGCGCCCCAAGAGACCCAGTACTTC. Its protein is CASSLQAPQETQYF. Looking up the rest from reference TRBV18 and TRBJ2-5 gives the full variable domain: NAGVMQNPRHLVRRRGQEARLRCSPMKGHSHVYWYRQLPEEGLKFMVYLQKENIIDESGMPKERFSAEFPKEGPSILRIQQVVRGDSAAYFCASSLQAPQETQYFGPGTRLLVL.

This chain uses TRBV3-1 (or the pseudogene TRBV3-2) with TRBJ2-1; 7 positions agree with TRBD1. Germline CDR1 reads LGHDT; CDR2 reads YNNKEL (reference sequence). Trimming cost V 5 bases and J 0 bases; bases outside gene matches: 10. This CDR3 has 17 amino acids. The CDR3, as DNA: TGTGCCAGCAGCTCAAACACCAGGGGGAGCTCCTACAATGAGCAGTTCTTC. Residues: CASSSNTRGSSYNEQFF.

This chain connects TRBV27 to TRBJ2-7, with 13 nucleotides matching TRBD2. Germline CDR1 is MNHEY and CDR2 is SMNVEV (reference sequence). The V segment lost 10 bases and the J segment 2 bases; nucleotides outside the gene matches: 11. This CDR3 is built from 16 residues. The CDR3 DNA reads as TGTGCCATCATGCTTGGTGGGACTAGCGGGGCCTACGAGCAGTACTTC. Translating gives CAIMLGGTSGAYEQYF.

This chain links TRBV18 with TRBJ2-5, with unresolved D. Germline loops: CDR1 KGHSH, CDR2 LQKENI. Trimming removed 3 bases from V and 3 bases from J, with 17 bases in between. CDR3 length equals 16 residues. Here the CDR3 DNA reads TGTGCCAGCTCACCCGTACAGAATCTGGTAGAAGAGACCCAGTACTTC. This translates into CASSPVQNLVEETQYF.

The gene calls are TRBV28 and TRBJ1-2; 8 bases are shared with TRBD1. Per germline, CDR1 MDHEN and CDR2 SYDVKM. There are 19 residues in the CDR3. V lost 3 bases to trimming and J lost 9 bases; unmatched junction nucleotides: 24. The CDR3 region is CASSLHFKRWDRSYVSYTF. The CDR3 DNA reads as TGTGCCAGCAGTTTGCATTTTAAGCGATGGGACAGGTCGTATGTCAGCTACACCTTC.

This clone has a single count. The chain recombines TRBV24-1 with TRBJ2-2; D possibly corresponds to TRBD1 (6 bases). Trimming took off 4 bases at V and 6 bases at J, with 11 bases between the two ends. Germline lookup yields CDR1 KGHDR and CDR2 SFDVKD. This CDR3 has 14 amino acids. The DNA of the CDR3 is TGTGCCACCAGTGACGCTGGGGGCCCCGGGGAGCTGTTTTTT. Amino acid sequence: CATSDAGGPGELFF.

The chain couples TRBV2 to TRBJ2-7, with a tentative D call TRBD1 (6 bases). CDR3 length: 12 amino acids. CDR1 and CDR2 from the germline V gene are SNHLY and FYNNEI. V dropped 4 bases and J dropped 11 bases, with 15 bases sitting between them. CDR3 bases: TGTGCCAGCAGTGTCCGGGACACTGGGGAGTACTTC. Translated: CASSVRDTGEYF.

The J gene is TRBJ1-1, the V gene TRBV7-2; weak D call: TRBD1 (5 bases). The V gene's germline CDR1 is SGHTA and CDR2 FQGNSA. V lost 5 bases to trimming and J lost 1 base, with 14 bases between them. The CDR3 spans 15 residues. The DNA of the CDR3 is TGTGCCAGCAGCGCGACAGCTATTTCGAACACTGAAGCTTTCTTT. Translated, it gives CASSATAISNTEAFF.

This chain uses TRBV28 with TRBJ2-4, with 7 nucleotides matching TRBD2. CDR1 and CDR2 (germline): MDHEN, SYDVKM. Trimming at V came to 8 bases and at J to 2 bases, leaving 9 bases not matched to a gene. The CDR3 is made up of 15 amino acids. CDR3 region: CASPGGDCSKNIQYF. The CDR3 DNA sequence: TGTGCCAGCCCGGGGGGAGACTGCTCCAAAAACATTCAGTACTTC.

This clone was recorded only once. The chain joins TRBV5-8 to TRBJ2-3; possibly TRBD2 for D (6 bases). Germline V gives CDR1 SGHTS, CDR2 YDEGEE. V lost 4 bases, J lost 0 bases, and 15 bases lay in between. The CDR3 loop spans 16 amino acids. CDR3 DNA: TGTGCCAGCAGCCGCATTCTAGCGCCAAGCACAGATACGCAGTATTTT. Amino acid sequence: CASSRILAPSTDTQYF. The entire variable domain, with the rest obtained from reference TRBV5-8 and TRBJ2-3, is as follows: EAGVTQSPTHLIKTRGQQATLRCSPISGHTSVYWYQQALGLGLQFLLWYDEGEERNRGNFPPRFSGRQFPNYSSELNVNALELEDSALYLCASSRILAPSTDTQYFGPGTRLTVL.

This chain connects TRBV7-2 to TRBJ2-1; possible D gene TRBD2, 5 bases. The CDR3 is made up of 13 amino acids. V lost 5 bases and J 0 bases, leaving 5 bases between the germline ends. The germline V gene encodes CDR1 SGHTA and CDR2 FQGNSA. The CDR3 DNA reads TGTGCCAGCAGCACTAGCTCCTACAATGAGCAGTTCTTC. Translating gives CASSTSSYNEQFF.